What follows are 31 T cell receptor beta chains derived from one specimen sequenced in a study of T cells expressing NK-cell markers. TCRdb re-called the 5' RACE reads; one entry per CDR3 protein, DNA not given. This sample contains approximately 420,000 distinct CDR3 sequences. The material sequenced was blood T cells: a sorted CD56 or NKG2C T cell subset, CD4+ or CD8+ T cells, or bulk PBMC T cells (not recorded which). The receptors originated from a woman in her fifties or sixties in good health.

The rearrangement uses TRBV5-1 and TRBJ2-2. CDR1 is SGHRS and CDR2 is YFSETQ in the germline V gene. The CDR3 loop spans 15 amino acids. This CDR3 reads CASSQLASNTGELFF.

The chain employs TRBV7-9 and TRBJ2-3; the D call of TRBD2 rests on TCRdb alone, since no DNA is present to check it. The CDR3 extends over 17 amino acids. Germline V gene data show CDR1 as SEHNR and CDR2 as FQNEAQ (reference sequence). The chain's CDR3 is CASSTRTSGSLVDTQYF. Full variable domain (remainder filled in from reference TRBV7-9 and TRBJ2-3): DTGVSQNPRHKITKRGQNVTFRCDPISEHNRLYWYRQTLGQGPEFLTYFQNEAQLEKSRLLSDRFSAERPKGSFSTLEIQRTEQGDSAMYLCASSTRTSGSLVDTQYFGPGTRLTVL.

V is TRBV29-1 and J is TRBJ2-2; the TCRdb call, TRBD1, lacks DNA for checking. CDR3 length: 15 residues. The germline gives CDR1 SQVTM, CDR2 ANQGSEA. The CDR3: CSVEDEGTATGELFF.

The rearrangement uses TRBV5-1 and TRBJ2-7; the D gene TCRdb calls, TRBD1, cannot be checked with no DNA. CDR1 is SGHRS and CDR2 is YFSETQ in the germline V gene. The CDR3 spans 13 residues. The CDR3 sequence is CASSLEGQPEQYF. Together with reference TRBV5-1 and TRBJ2-7, the CDR3 gives the full variable domain: KAGVTQTPRYLIKTRGQQVTLSCSPISGHRSVSWYQQTPGQGLQFLFEYFSETQRNKGNFPGRFSGRQFSNSRSEMNVSTLELGDSALYLCASSLEGQPEQYFGPGTRLTVT.

The rearrangement uses TRBV5-1 and TRBJ1-5. The CDR3 consists of 15 residues. The germline V gene encodes CDR1 SGHRS and CDR2 YFSETQ. The CDR3 sequence is CASSLAGLGNQPQHF.

The V and J genes are TRBV6-5 and TRBJ2-7; absent DNA, TCRdb's TRBD1 call cannot be checked. Germline V CDR1 and CDR2: MNHEY, SVGAGI. This CDR3 has 17 amino acids. The CDR3 loop reads CASSYSFTGGALREQYF.

The chain couples TRBV7-8 to TRBJ2-7; the D call of TRBD1 rests on TCRdb alone, since no DNA is present to check it. Germline lookup yields CDR1 SGHVS and CDR2 FQNEAQ. The CDR3 spans 15 residues. The CDR3 is CASSLVGDRGYEQYF.

This chain connects TRBV12-3 or TRBV12-4 to TRBJ1-6; the TCRdb D gene call, TRBD1, has no DNA to confirm it. There are 17 residues in the CDR3. CDR3 in amino acids: CASSFPPMAGVGSPLHF.

The rearrangement joins TRBV7-2 to TRBJ2-6. Germline CDR1 is SGHTA and CDR2 is FQGNSA. CDR3 length: 16 amino acids. The CDR3 sequence is CASSLTAISGANVLTF.

The chain carries TRBV12-3 or TRBV12-4 and TRBJ2-6. The CDR3 runs 13 residues. The CDR3 protein is CASMMGGANVLTF.

The chain joins TRBV29-1 to TRBJ1-5. The CDR3 is 14 amino acids. The germline V gene encodes CDR1 SQVTM and CDR2 ANQGSEA. The CDR3 loop reads CSVGGGNTNQPQHF.

The V call is TRBV5-1, the J call TRBJ2-1; the TCRdb D gene call, TRBD1, has no DNA to confirm it. The CDR3 is 15 amino acids. Germline assignment: CDR1 SGHRS and CDR2 YFSETQ. The CDR3 reads CASSLEPGVYNEQFF.

The chain uses TRBV5-6 and TRBJ2-7; no DNA is available, so the TRBD2 call from TCRdb remains unchecked. The CDR3 spans 15 residues. Looked up from germline, CDR1 is SGHDT and CDR2 is YYEEEE. CDR3 region: CASSRRLAGTYEQYF.

The CDR3 loop reads CSAPLAGEVQFF. The rearrangement joins TRBV29-1 to TRBJ2-1; the D gene TCRdb calls, TRBD2, cannot be checked with no DNA. Germline CDR1 SQVTM, CDR2 ANQGSEA. CDR3 size: 12 residues.

V usage is TRBV6-5 and J usage is TRBJ2-1. Germline CDR1 reads MNHEY; CDR2 reads SVGAGI. This CDR3 is built from 12 residues. CDR3: CASSLWGGEQFF.

The V call is TRBV7-9, the J call TRBJ1-1; TCRdb's D call, TRBD1, is unchecked because there is no DNA. CDR1 SEHNR and CDR2 FQNEAQ come from the germline V gene (reference sequence). The length of the CDR3 is 14 residues. The CDR3 loop reads CATKGAFLNTEAFF.

V usage is TRBV29-1 and J usage is TRBJ1-1; with no DNA, the TCRdb D assignment of TRBD1 cannot be verified. The CDR3 sequence is 13 residues long. In germline, CDR1 is SQVTM, CDR2 ANQGSEA. The CDR3 region is CSPMGPGGGEAFF. Complete variable domain (other parts from reference TRBV29-1 and TRBJ1-1): SAVISQKPSRDICQRGTSLTIQCQVDSQVTMMFWYRQQPGQSLTLIATANQGSEATYESGFVIDKFPISRPNLTFSTLTVSNMSPEDSSIYLCSPMGPGGGEAFFGQGTRLTVV.

The V call is TRBV6-2 or TRBV6-3, the J call TRBJ2-1; TCRdb returns TRBD2, unconfirmable since there is no DNA. This CDR3 comprises 17 residues. The germline CDR1 and CDR2 sequences are MNHEY and SVGEGT. The chain's CDR3 is CASSYPPTSSAYNEQFF.

The chain is built from TRBV7-9 and TRBJ2-1; the TCRdb D gene call, TRBD1, has no DNA to confirm it. The CDR3 consists of 18 residues. Germline-derived CDR1 and CDR2 are SEHNR and FQNEAQ (reference sequence). The CDR3 here is CASSPPFESGPRPNEQFF.

This rearrangement joins TRBV12-3 or TRBV12-4 to TRBJ1-2; the D call of TRBD1 rests on TCRdb alone, since no DNA is present to check it. CDR3 length: 15 residues. This CDR3 reads CASSLPRDMADGYTF.

This chain links TRBV10-3 with TRBJ1-5. The germline V gene has CDR1 ENHRY and CDR2 SYGVKD. The CDR3 extends over 15 amino acids. CDR3 sequence reads: CAISESTISNQPQHF.

The rearrangement uses TRBV12-3 or TRBV12-4 and TRBJ1-3. CDR3 length: 16 residues. The CDR3 protein is CASSPARQGPGNTIYF.

The V gene is TRBV27, the J gene TRBJ2-7; the TRBD1 assignment by TCRdb is unverifiable without DNA. The CDR3 length is 15 residues. CDR1 and CDR2 from the germline V gene are MNHEY and SMNVEV (reference sequence). The CDR3 sequence is CASSLGEGGVYEQYF.

CDR3 protein: CASSPANSEAFF. The chain couples TRBV18 to TRBJ1-1. This CDR3 comprises 12 residues. The germline V gene has CDR1 KGHSH and CDR2 LQKENI.

This chain links TRBV19 with TRBJ1-5; TCRdb proposes TRBD1, but this gene call is untestable without DNA. The CDR3 totals 13 residues. Germline V gene lookup returns CDR1 LNHDA and CDR2 SQIVND (reference sequence). CDR3: CASFWGGGRPQHF.

The chain is built from TRBV24-1 and TRBJ2-5; TCRdb returns TRBD2, unconfirmable since there is no DNA. Germline CDR1 and CDR2: KGHDR and SFDVKD. There are 16 residues in the CDR3. This CDR3 reads CATSDFSAKRGETQYF.

The genes are TRBV27 and TRBJ2-7; TCRdb's D call, TRBD1, is unchecked because there is no DNA. The CDR3 covers 17 residues. Germline CDR1 MNHEY, CDR2 SMNVEV (reference sequence). The CDR3: CASSPRPQGLYSYEQYF.

This chain links TRBV4-1 with TRBJ2-3. There are 15 residues in the CDR3. From germline, CDR1 is MGHRA and CDR2 YSYEKL. The CDR3 spells CASSQVTVDTDTQYF.

V and J are TRBV4-1 and TRBJ2-2; lacking DNA, the TRBD1 call made by TCRdb goes unchecked. CDR1 and CDR2 (germline): MGHRA, YSYEKL. This CDR3 has 16 residues. CDR3 residues: CASSQDGRGGLGELFF.

The V gene is TRBV5-5, the J gene TRBJ2-1. In germline, CDR1 is SGHKS, CDR2 YYEKEE (reference sequence). CDR3 length: 17 amino acids. This chain's CDR3 is CASSLVIADQSYNEQFF.

This chain uses TRBV5-1 with TRBJ2-5; TCRdb's D gene call, TRBD2, goes unchecked for lack of DNA. The CDR3 runs to 18 residues. The germline gives CDR1 SGHRS, CDR2 YFSETQ. The CDR3 is CASSSPIPGPAGVETQYF.